This TCR beta chain was observed in a study of shared clonotypes between healthy human individuals. The study's findings and limits: Among donors, sharing of clonotypes was expected to be affected by sequencing depth.

Regarding this clone: The antigen is unknown.

Deletions cut 2 bases from V and 3 bases from J, with 11 bases between. The CDR3 is 15 amino acids. The V gene's germline CDR1 is LGHNA and CDR2 YNFKEQ. An assay was performed, and its level was deep. Profiled with immunoSEQ multiplex PCR; TCRdb holds only in-frame clones, not every one. The sample lists more than 2,000,000 clones; just over 90% were seen once. The receptor was derived from a man aged 18-30 years in good health. Some clones in this sample may be carry-over from other donors' samples. Sample: naive CD4+ T cells from PBMCs. Subset specified: CD45RA+ positively selected. The chain uses TRBV4-2 and TRBJ1-3; the D gene is possibly TRBD1 (5 bases). CDR3 sequence (DNA): TGTGCCAGCAGCCAACAGGGTTTGGATGGAAACACCATATATTTT. Its protein product is CASSQQGLDGNTIYF.